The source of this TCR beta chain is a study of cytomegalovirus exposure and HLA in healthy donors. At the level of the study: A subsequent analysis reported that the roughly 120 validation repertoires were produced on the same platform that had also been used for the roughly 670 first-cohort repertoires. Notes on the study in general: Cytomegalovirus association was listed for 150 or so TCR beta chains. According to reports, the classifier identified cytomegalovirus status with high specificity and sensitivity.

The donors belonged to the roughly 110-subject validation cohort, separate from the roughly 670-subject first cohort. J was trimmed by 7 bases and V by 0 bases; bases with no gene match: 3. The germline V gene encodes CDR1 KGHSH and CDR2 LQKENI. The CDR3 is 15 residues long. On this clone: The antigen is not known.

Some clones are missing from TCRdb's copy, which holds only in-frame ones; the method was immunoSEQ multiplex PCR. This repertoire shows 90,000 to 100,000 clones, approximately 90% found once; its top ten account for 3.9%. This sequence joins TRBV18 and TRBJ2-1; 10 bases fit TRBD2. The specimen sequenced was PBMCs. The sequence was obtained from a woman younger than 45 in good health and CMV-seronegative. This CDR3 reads CASSPPGLALNEQFF. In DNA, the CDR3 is TGTGCCAGCTCACCACCGGGACTAGCGCTGAATGAGCAGTTCTTC.